This entry lists 22 T cell receptor beta chains sequenced from one sample in a study of OX40 agonist ivuxolimab in advanced cancers. Only in-frame clones appear in the TCRdb table, and some are missing; sequencing was by immunoSEQ multiplex PCR. The sample comprises tens of thousands of clones, roughly 90% of which are singletons, and more than 0.3% rests with the top ten. This sample comprised CD4+ or CD8+ T cells sorted from blood, obtained in a trial of the OX40 agonist ivuxolimab. These receptors were obtained from an adult with an advanced solid tumor such as melanoma, head and neck, liver or kidney cancer.

The V gene is TRBV15, the J gene TRBJ2-7, with D possibly TRBD1 on 5 matching bases. With 1 base removed from V and 1 base from J, the gap between germline ends came to 8 bases. Germline CDR1 LNHNV, CDR2 YYDKDF (reference sequence). There are 14 residues in the CDR3. CDR3 protein: CATSRVGDSYEQYF. The CDR3, as DNA: TGTGCCACCAGCAGAGTAGGGGATTCCTACGAGCAGTACTTC.

CDR3 loop: CASSMGPTSGWVYTGELFF. The CDR3 DNA reads as TGTGCCAGTAGTATGGGTCCTACTAGCGGGTGGGTGTATACCGGGGAGCTGTTTTTT. The V gene is TRBV19, the J gene TRBJ2-2; TRBD2 matches 9 bases. Trimming removed 3 bases from V and 5 bases from J; junction bases left unmatched: 16. The CDR3 length is 19 residues. Germline CDR1 reads LNHDA; CDR2 reads SQIVND (reference sequence).

The rearrangement joins TRBV2 to TRBJ1-5, with 7 bases matching TRBD1. J was trimmed by 3 bases and V by 4 bases; bases with no gene match: 3. This CDR3 has 14 amino acids. From germline, CDR1 is SNHLY and CDR2 FYNNEI. In DNA, the CDR3 is TGTGCCAGCAGTGGGGACAGCCACAATCAGCCCCAGCATTTT. Its translation is CASSGDSHNQPQHF.

This chain connects TRBV29-1 to TRBJ2-7; the match to TRBD2 covers 9 bases. The CDR3 is made up of 12 amino acids. The ends lost 4 bases at V and 4 bases at J; junction bases unmatched: 2. Germline V lookup: CDR1 SQVTM, CDR2 ANQGSEA. DNA of the CDR3: TGCAGCGTTGGGACTAGCGAATACGAGCAGTACTTC. This codes for CSVGTSEYEQYF.

With respect to this clone: One end of the junction varies from germline; a read error may be responsible. V usage is TRBV30 and J usage is TRBJ1-1; 11 positions match TRBD1. This CDR3 spans 16 amino acids. The germline V gene encodes CDR1 GTSNPN and CDR2 SVGIG (reference sequence). The CDR3 reads CAWSRTGGAGNTEASF. The CDR3 region has the DNA TGTGCCTGGAGTCGGACAGGGGGCGCCGGGAACACTGAAGCTTCCTTT.

V gene TRBV6-1 combines with J gene TRBJ2-2, with TRBD1 matching over 7 bases. V dropped 11 bases and J dropped 3; count of bases not matched to a gene: 6. Germline loops: CDR1 MNHNS, CDR2 SASEGT. The length of the CDR3 is 13 residues. For the CDR3, the DNA is TGTGCCGGACGGGACAGACACACCGGGGAGCTGTTTTTT. This encodes CAGRDRHTGELFF.

The rearrangement uses TRBV5-4 and TRBJ2-7; perhaps TRBD1 as D (6 bases). Germline V gene lookup returns CDR1 SGHNT and CDR2 YYREEE (reference sequence). The V end lost 1 base, the J end lost 4 bases, and 9 bases lay between the germline ends. This CDR3 has 13 amino acids. CDR3 region: CASSLYQGYEQYF. DNA for the CDR3: TGTGCCAGCAGCTTGTATCAGGGGTACGAGCAGTACTTC.

This rearrangement joins TRBV14 to TRBJ2-2; no reliable D call. Trimming took off 0 bases at V and 6 bases at J, with 11 bases between the two ends. This CDR3 has 15 amino acids. Looked up from germline, CDR1 is SGHDN and CDR2 is FVKESK. CDR3: CASSQESLQAGELFF. The CDR3 DNA follows: TGTGCCAGCAGCCAAGAATCCCTCCAGGCCGGGGAGCTGTTTTTT.

The chain links TRBV19 to TRBJ2-3, with a tentative D call TRBD1 (6 bases). Trimming cost V 4 bases and J 0 bases, with 11 bases left between them. Per the germline V gene, CDR1 is LNHDA and CDR2 is SQIVND (reference sequence). The CDR3 runs to 15 residues. Here the CDR3 DNA reads TGTGCCAGTAGTACCGGACAGACTAGCACAGATACGCAGTATTTT. Protein product: CASSTGQTSTDTQYF. The entire variable domain, with the rest obtained from reference TRBV19 and TRBJ2-3, is as follows: DGGITQSPKYLFRKEGQNVTLSCEQNLNHDAMYWYRQDPGQGLRLIYYSQIVNDFQKGDIAEGYSVSREKKESFPLTVTSAQKNPTAFYLCASSTGQTSTDTQYFGPGTRLTVL.

V and J are TRBV30 and TRBJ2-7; TRBD2 aligns across 10 bases. Germline CDR1 reads GTSNPN; CDR2 reads SVGIG (reference sequence). V lost 0 bases, J lost 2 bases, and 13 bases stayed unmatched. CDR3 length: 18 residues. CDR3 region: CAWSVMGLASRGPYEQYF. The CDR3, as DNA: TGTGCCTGGAGTGTAATGGGACTAGCGTCACGAGGACCCTACGAGCAGTACTTC.

The chain has TRBV11-2 and TRBJ1-1, with D unclear. The V gene lost 2 bases and the J gene lost 1 base, with 8 bases spanning the gap. This CDR3 is 14 amino acids long. CDR1 SGHAT and CDR2 FQNNGV come from the germline V gene. The CDR3 here is CASSLRPQNTEAFF. CDR3 nucleotides: TGTGCCAGCAGCTTACGTCCACAGAACACTGAAGCTTTCTTT.

This clone appeared a single time. This rearrangement joins TRBV30 to TRBJ2-3, with D perhaps matching TRBD2 (5 bases). The CDR3 has 14 amino acids. Germline V lookup: CDR1 GTSNPN, CDR2 SVGIG (reference sequence). V lost 1 base and J lost 2, with 10 bases in between. The CDR3 loop is CAWSGGLHTDTQYF. As DNA, the CDR3 is TGTGCCTGGAGTGGTGGACTGCACACAGATACGCAGTATTTT.

This chain joins TRBV9 and TRBJ2-2; 7 bases agree with TRBD2. Unmatched junction bases numbered 5, after V lost 0 bases and J lost 6 bases. CDR1 SGDLS and CDR2 YYNGEE come from the germline V gene. There are 15 residues in the CDR3. The CDR3 sequence: CASSVERGVSGELFF. As DNA, the CDR3 is TGTGCCAGCAGCGTAGAGCGGGGAGTATCCGGGGAGCTGTTTTTT.

The chain has TRBV10-1 and TRBJ2-5; either TRBD1 or TRBD2 may supply D (5 bases each). V was shortened by 2 bases and J by 5 bases, with 9 bases between the two germline ends. The CDR3 has 13 residues. Germline V lookup: CDR1 WNHNN, CDR2 SYGVQD (reference sequence). Here the CDR3 reads CASSEGGAETQYF. CDR3 bases: TGCGCCAGCAGTGAGGGGGGTGCGGAGACCCAGTACTTC.

The rearrangement joins TRBV27 to TRBJ2-1; 7 positions match TRBD2. Germline CDR1 MNHEY, CDR2 SMNVEV (reference sequence). Losses at the gene ends were 6 bases for V and 3 bases for J; bases not matched to a gene: 8. This CDR3 is built from 15 residues. The CDR3 DNA reads as TGTGCCAGCAGCAGGCGGGAGACCGACTACAATGAGCAGTTCTTC. It codes for CASSRRETDYNEQFF.

The CDR3 sequence: CASSLSLTGGYNEQFF. The CDR3 DNA is TGTGCCAGCAGCTTAAGTCTAACAGGGGGCTACAATGAGCAGTTCTTC. The chain employs TRBV11-2 and TRBJ2-1; 8 nucleotides match TRBD1. CDR3 length: 16 amino acids. Trimming removed 2 bases from V and 3 bases from J; junction bases left unmatched: 6. Per germline, CDR1 SGHAT and CDR2 FQNNGV.

The V and J genes are TRBV19 and TRBJ2-7, with a weak D call TRBD2 (5 bases). The CDR3 runs 14 residues. Trimming took off 6 bases at V and 4 bases at J, with 16 bases between the two ends. Germline V gives CDR1 LNHDA, CDR2 SQIVND (reference sequence). In nucleotides, the CDR3 is TGTGCCAGTAGCCAAAGAAGGACGGGGTACGAGCAGTACTTC. The encoded protein is CASSQRRTGYEQYF. Filled out from reference TRBV19 and TRBJ2-7, the complete variable domain reads DGGITQSPKYLFRKEGQNVTLSCEQNLNHDAMYWYRQDPGQGLRLIYYSQIVNDFQKGDIAEGYSVSREKKESFPLTVTSAQKNPTAFYLCASSQRRTGYEQYFGPGTRLTVT.

The chain carries TRBV15 and TRBJ1-2; the match to TRBD1 covers 9 bases. V lost 2 bases to trimming and J lost 8 bases; unmatched junction nucleotides: 6. The germline V gene encodes CDR1 LNHNV and CDR2 YYDKDF (reference sequence). This CDR3 spans 14 amino acids. The CDR3 sequence: CATSRLDRGEGYTF. The CDR3, as DNA: TGTGCCACCAGCAGATTGGACAGGGGAGAAGGCTACACCTTC.

Here the CDR3 DNA reads TGTGCCAGCAGTAGGACAGTTAGCACAGATACGCAGTATTTT. Encoded protein: CASSRTVSTDTQYF. The chain recombines TRBV6-5 with TRBJ2-3; D is perhaps TRBD1 (6 bases). The CDR3 loop spans 14 amino acids. V dropped 5 bases and J dropped 0 bases, with 9 bases sitting between them. The germline CDR1 and CDR2 sequences are MNHEY and SVGAGI.

J is TRBJ2-3 and V is TRBV7-2, with 9 bases that match TRBD2. The V segment lost 5 bases and the J segment 14 bases; nucleotides outside the gene matches: 8. The CDR3 sequence is 12 residues long. Germline V gene sequence: CDR1 SGHTA, CDR2 FQGNSA. The CDR3 region is CASSPGLATGYF. CDR3 in DNA: TGTGCCAGCAGCCCGGGACTAGCAACGGGGTATTTT.

In its sample, this clone was seen a few times. The chain carries TRBV29-1 and TRBJ2-7, with D hard to call. The ends were cut back, 1 base at V and 5 bases at J, with 9 bases in the middle. This CDR3 spans 12 amino acids. Looked up from germline, CDR1 is SQVTM and CDR2 is ANQGSEA. CDR3: CSVEVYLNEQYF. Written as DNA, the CDR3 is TGCAGCGTTGAAGTCTACCTGAACGAGCAGTACTTC.

This clone showed up just a few times. The rearrangement uses TRBV30 and TRBJ1-3, with TRBD1 matching over 7 bases. Germline V gene data show CDR1 as GTSNPN and CDR2 as SVGIG (reference sequence). The CDR3 length is 18 residues. Trimming removed 5 bases from V and 2 bases from J; junction bases left unmatched: 18. This CDR3 reads CAWHLLDRTGPTGNTIYF. DNA of the CDR3: TGTGCCTGGCATCTTTTGGATAGGACAGGCCCCACTGGAAACACCATATATTTT. The variable domain in full, with the rest retrieved from reference TRBV30 and TRBJ1-3, is SQTIHQWPATLVQPVGSPLSLECTVEGTSNPNLYWYRQAAGRGLQLLFYSVGIGQISSEVPQNLSASRPQDRQFILSSKKLLLSDSGFYLCAWHLLDRTGPTGNTIYFGEGSWLTVV.